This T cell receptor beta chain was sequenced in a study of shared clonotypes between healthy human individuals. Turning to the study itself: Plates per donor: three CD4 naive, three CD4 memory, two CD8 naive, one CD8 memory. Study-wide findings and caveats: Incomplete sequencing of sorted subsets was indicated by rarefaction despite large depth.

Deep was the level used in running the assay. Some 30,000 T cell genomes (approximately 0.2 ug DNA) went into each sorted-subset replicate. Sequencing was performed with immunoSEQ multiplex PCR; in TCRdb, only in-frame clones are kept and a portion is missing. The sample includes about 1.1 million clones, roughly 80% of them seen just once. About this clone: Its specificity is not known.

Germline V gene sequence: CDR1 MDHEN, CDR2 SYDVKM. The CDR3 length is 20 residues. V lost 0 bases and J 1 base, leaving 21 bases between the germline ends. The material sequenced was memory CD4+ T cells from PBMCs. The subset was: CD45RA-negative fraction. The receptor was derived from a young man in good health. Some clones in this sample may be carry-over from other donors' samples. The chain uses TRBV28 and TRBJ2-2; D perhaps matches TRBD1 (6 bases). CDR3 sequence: CASSLWRGISRQENTGELFF. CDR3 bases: TGTGCCAGCAGTTTATGGAGGGGAATTTCGAGACAGGAGAACACCGGGGAGCTGTTTTTT.